These 32 T cell receptor beta chains originate from one sample sequenced in a study of human T cells and chemical hapten exposure. Time point specified: patch test 3, about 24 weeks after DPC sensitization. The treatment denotes: therapeutic diphenylcyclopropenone sensitization with weekly scalp DPC. TCRdb recomputed calls from the RACE reads with MiXCR, one row per CDR3 protein. The sample carries under 200,000 distinct CDR3 sequences, roughly 26% recorded once. Here the sequenced sample was whole blood, taken in connection with sensitization to the hapten diphenylcyclopropenone (DPC). Receptors originate from a woman aged 18 to 35 with alopecia areata. Some clones in this sample may be carry-over from other donors' samples.

The chain is built from TRBV29-1 and TRBJ2-2; tentatively, D is TRBD2 (6 bases). Germline CDR1 and CDR2: SQVTM and ANQGSEA. V lost 7 bases and J 11 bases, leaving 17 bases between the germline ends. This CDR3 has 12 amino acids. CDR3 region: CSGSAGRGELFF. The CDR3 nucleotides read TGCAGCGGGAGCGCAGGGCGGGGAGAGCTGTTTTTT.

This chain uses TRBV27 with TRBJ1-5; no clear D gene. Germline lookup yields CDR1 MNHEY and CDR2 SMNVEV (reference sequence). The CDR3 runs to 13 residues. V was shortened by 0 bases and J by 6 bases, with 6 bases between the two germline ends. As DNA, the CDR3 is TGTGCCAGCAGTTTATCCGTCCGTCAGCCCCAGCATTTT. Translation: CASSLSVRQPQHF.

This clonotype was observed a handful of times. The chain couples TRBV12-3 or TRBV12-4 to TRBJ1-1; 9 bases agree with TRBD1. V trimming: 2 bases; J trimming: 6 bases; junction bases outside the gene matches: 25. This CDR3 has 21 amino acids. The CDR3 DNA sequence: TGTGCCAGCAGTTTATTTCACCGGTTTCGGACAGGGGCCAGGTCCAACTCTGAAGCTTTCTTT. Residues: CASSLFHRFRTGARSNSEAFF.

V and J are TRBV7-3 and TRBJ2-2, with 14 bases fitting TRBD2. The CDR3 runs to 20 residues. The V gene end was trimmed by 1 base and the J gene end by 6 bases; junction bases not matched to a gene: 13. Germline CDR1 SGHTA, CDR2 FQGTGA. The CDR3 reads CASSLNPPGLAGDLAGELFF. CDR3 in DNA: TGTGCCAGCAGCTTAAACCCTCCGGGACTAGCGGGAGATCTGGCCGGGGAGCTGTTTTTT.

The gene calls are TRBV29-1 and TRBJ1-4, with D hard to call. CDR1 SQVTM and CDR2 ANQGSEA come from the germline V gene. Trimming cost V 4 bases and J 8 bases, with 8 bases left between them. This CDR3 region has 11 residues. The CDR3 DNA reads as TGCAGCGTTGGGGGAGGCGAAAAACTGTTTTTT. As protein: CSVGGGEKLFF.

The chain carries TRBV7-2 and TRBJ1-1, with D unclear. The CDR3 extends over 15 amino acids. CDR1 and CDR2 (germline): SGHTA, FQGNSA. The V and J ends lost 5 bases and 0 bases respectively, with 13 bases between them. In DNA form, the CDR3 reads TGTGCCAGCAGCCCCCTGGGAGGGATGAACACTGAAGCTTTCTTT. It translates to CASSPLGGMNTEAFF.

This clonotype was detected a few times. A single base separates this from a much larger clone, so it may be a read error. The V call is TRBV7-2, the J call TRBJ2-7; no clear D gene. This CDR3 region has 13 residues. Germline loops: CDR1 SGHTA, CDR2 FQGNSA. Deletions cut 0 bases from V and 2 bases from J, with 5 bases between. CDR3 loop: CASSLAWTYEQYF. CDR3 sequence (DNA): TGTGCCAGCAGCTTAGCCTGGACCTACGAGCAGTACTTC.

The V and J genes are TRBV4-2 and TRBJ2-1, with 7 bases identical to TRBD2. The CDR3 is made up of 16 amino acids. The germline CDR1 and CDR2 sequences are LGHNA and YNFKEQ. V shed 4 bases and J 3 bases; nucleotides not matched to a gene: 9. The CDR3 loop reads CASSLLSRDYYNEQFF. The CDR3 nucleotides read TGTGCCAGCAGCCTCCTGTCCCGGGACTACTACAATGAGCAGTTCTTC.

The chain has TRBV4-1 and TRBJ1-2; D is ambiguous. The CDR3 covers 15 residues. Germline values: CDR1 MGHRA, CDR2 YSYEKL. V was trimmed by 0 bases and J by 2 bases, leaving 10 bases between them. The CDR3 coding sequence is TGCGCCAGCAGCCAAGATGACGGGTTGAACTATGGCTACACCTTC. It translates to CASSQDDGLNYGYTF.

The sample holds a few counts of this clonotype. The rearrangement links TRBV6-2 or TRBV6-3 to TRBJ2-5; D unresolved. V shed 2 bases and J shed 4 bases, with 5 bases lying between them. The CDR3 is 12 residues long. Germline V gene lookup returns CDR1 MNHEY and CDR2 SVGEGT. The DNA of the CDR3 is TGTGCCAGCAGTTACCAGATAGAGACCCAGTACTTC. This codes for CASSYQIETQYF.

This clonotype has just a few counts. V gene TRBV29-1 combines with J gene TRBJ2-5, with D maybe TRBD2 (5 bases). Trimming removed 7 bases from V and 5 bases from J, with 14 bases in between. Germline lookup yields CDR1 SQVTM and CDR2 ANQGSEA. The CDR3 spans 12 residues. CDR3 in amino acids: CSDGRLAETQYF. The CDR3 nucleotides read TGCAGCGATGGGCGGCTAGCTGAGACCCAGTACTTC. The whole variable domain, remainder taken from reference TRBV29-1 and TRBJ2-5, is SAVISQKPSRDICQRGTSLTIQCQVDSQVTMMFWYRQQPGQSLTLIATANQGSEATYESGFVIDKFPISRPNLTFSTLTVSNMSPEDSSIYLCSDGRLAETQYFGPGTRLLVL.

The chain links TRBV6-1 to TRBJ1-5; 7 bases agree with TRBD1. This CDR3 contains 18 residues. Losses at the gene ends were 0 bases for V and 0 bases for J; bases not matched to a gene: 8. Germline V gene lookup returns CDR1 MNHNS and CDR2 SASEGT. The CDR3 here is CASSEADRAAYSNQPQHF. The CDR3 nucleotides are TGTGCCAGCAGTGAAGCCGACAGGGCCGCTTATAGCAATCAGCCCCAGCATTTT.

The gene calls are TRBV18 and TRBJ1-5; 9 bases match TRBD1. The CDR3 loop spans 15 amino acids. Germline V gives CDR1 KGHSH, CDR2 LQKENI. Trimming removed 5 bases from V and 8 bases from J; junction bases left unmatched: 10. In DNA form, the CDR3 reads TGTGCCAGCTCAGATTCCGGGACAGGGTCGGAGCCCCAGCATTTT. Protein product: CASSDSGTGSEPQHF.

This clonotype was counted many times. The CDR3 spells CASSYFSGTGGDEQYF. The CDR3 nucleotides read TGTGCCAGCAGTTACTTTTCCGGGACAGGGGGCGACGAGCAGTACTTC. The rearrangement joins TRBV6-5 to TRBJ2-7, with 12 bases aligning to TRBD1. The CDR3 runs to 16 residues. The trim removed 1 base at V and 5 bases at J, leaving 6 bases unmatched. Germline assignment: CDR1 MNHEY and CDR2 SVGAGI.

The chain carries TRBV12-3 or TRBV12-4 and TRBJ1-2; 7 bases are shared with TRBD1. This CDR3 comprises 12 residues. With 6 bases clipped from V and 5 bases from J, the junction kept 3 bases outside the gene matches. The DNA for the CDR3 is TGTGCCAGCAGCCGACAGGGTTATGGCTACACCTTC. Protein: CASSRQGYGYTF.

This clonotype was found once. V gene TRBV7-2 combines with J gene TRBJ2-5, with D unclear. CDR3 size: 14 residues. Per the germline V gene, CDR1 is SGHTA and CDR2 is FQGNSA. Deletions cut 1 base from V and 6 bases from J, with 12 bases between. This chain's CDR3 is CASSLGHSAKTQYF. In nucleotides, the CDR3 is TGTGCCAGCAGCTTAGGACACAGCGCAAAGACCCAGTACTTC.

V and J are TRBV4-3 and TRBJ2-7, with D perhaps matching TRBD2 (6 bases). Between the trimmed V and J ends, which lost 3 bases and 0 bases, there was a span of 15 bases. CDR3 size: 16 residues. CDR1 is LGHNA, CDR2 YSLEER, per germline. CDR3 sequence (DNA): TGCGCCAGCAGCCAGTGGTTGGGGGGAGTCTCCTACGAGCAGTACTTC. This sequence encodes CASSQWLGGVSYEQYF.

This chain uses TRBV3-1 with TRBJ2-7; D is undetermined. V was shortened by 5 bases and J by 7 bases, with 12 bases between the two germline ends. Per germline, CDR1 LGHDT and CDR2 YNNKEL (reference sequence). The CDR3 is 12 amino acids. This CDR3 reads CASSTAAREQYF. The CDR3 DNA is TGTGCCAGCAGCACCGCAGCCAGGGAGCAGTACTTC.

J is TRBJ2-1 and V is TRBV4-1, with D tentatively TRBD1 (7 bases). Deletions cut 4 bases from V and 4 bases from J, with 17 bases between. CDR1 and CDR2 from the germline V gene are MGHRA and YSYEKL. This CDR3 comprises 16 residues. The CDR3 DNA sequence: TGCGCCAGCAGCCGACTAGGGACAGTAGTATACAATGAGCAGTTCTTC. It yields the protein CASSRLGTVVYNEQFF.

This chain connects TRBV6-5 to TRBJ2-7, with TRBD2 matching 11 bases. V shed 8 bases and J 1 base; nucleotides not matched to a gene: 10. Germline V gene data show CDR1 as MNHEY and CDR2 as SVGAGI. The CDR3 extends over 16 amino acids. CDR3 coding DNA: TGTGCCAGCGCGCGTACTAGCGGGAGAGGGTCCTACGAGCAGTACTTC. This translates into CASARTSGRGSYEQYF.

The gene calls are TRBV9 and TRBJ2-5, with TRBD2 as a possible D gene (7 bases). V was clipped by 0 bases and J by 7 bases, with 16 bases between them. Germline V lookup: CDR1 SGDLS, CDR2 YYNGEE. The CDR3 has 15 amino acids. CDR3 sequence: CASSVGGQGRGTQYF. The CDR3 coding sequence is TGTGCCAGCAGCGTAGGAGGTCAGGGGAGGGGGACCCAGTACTTC.

This clonotype was seen only a few times. This chain joins TRBV6-2 or TRBV6-3 and TRBJ2-2; TRBD2 agrees at 8 bases. CDR1 is MNHEY, CDR2 SVGEGT, per germline. V lost 6 bases to trimming and J lost 0 bases; unmatched junction nucleotides: 3. This CDR3 has 15 residues. The CDR3 nucleotides read TGTGCCAGCAGGGCTAGCGGGTCGAACACCGGGGAGCTGTTTTTT. This codes for CASRASGSNTGELFF.

This clonotype has more than one count but fewer than ten. The chain carries TRBV29-1 and TRBJ1-2, with TRBD1 matching 7 bases. V trimming: 4 bases; J trimming: 0 bases; junction bases outside the gene matches: 5. This CDR3 has 14 residues. The V gene's germline CDR1 is SQVTM and CDR2 ANQGSEA. The CDR3 DNA reads TGCAGCGTTGTTGCGGGACAGCCTAACTATGGCTACACCTTC. Translated, it gives CSVVAGQPNYGYTF.

The genes are TRBV4-1 and TRBJ1-1; D possibly corresponds to TRBD1 (5 bases). Germline CDR1 MGHRA, CDR2 YSYEKL. The CDR3 runs to 13 residues. Between the trimmed V and J ends, which lost 8 bases and 1 base, there was a span of 11 bases. The CDR3 nucleotides are TGCGCCAGCTCCAGGGCAGGGAACACTGAAGCTTTCTTT. Protein product: CASSRAGNTEAFF.

About this clonotype: A single base separates this from a much larger clone, so it may be a read error. The chain employs TRBV5-6 and TRBJ1-5, with D possibly TRBD1 on 5 matching bases. CDR3 size: 14 residues. The germline CDR1 and CDR2 sequences are SGHDT and YYEEEE. Trimming left V 0 bases short and J 2 bases short, with 6 bases between. CDR3 sequence reads: CASSLEGGNQPQHF. DNA for the CDR3: TGTGCCAGCAGCTTGGAAGGGGGCAATCAGCCCCAGCATTTT.

In this sample, this clonotype turned up a few times. V is TRBV7-9 and J is TRBJ1-1; no clear D. Germline V gene data show CDR1 as SEHNR and CDR2 as FQNEAQ (reference sequence). The CDR3 loop spans 13 amino acids. The ends were cut back, 5 bases at V and 0 bases at J, with 7 bases in the middle. Here the CDR3 DNA reads TGTGCCAGCAGCCGGAGCTTGAACACTGAAGCTTTCTTT. Amino acid sequence: CASSRSLNTEAFF.

The V gene is TRBV5-6, the J gene TRBJ2-7; TRBD2 is a possible D gene (6 bases). CDR3 length: 16 residues. V lost 4 bases and J lost 5, with 22 bases in between. Germline CDR1 is SGHDT and CDR2 is YYEEEE. The CDR3 bases are TGTGCCAGCAGCCTGGGGGGTGGCGGAGGGCGCGACGAGCAGTACTTC. The encoded protein is CASSLGGGGGRDEQYF.

The chain uses TRBV29-1 and TRBJ1-4, with 7 bases lining up with TRBD1. The germline V gene has CDR1 SQVTM and CDR2 ANQGSEA. J gave up 2 bases and V 7 bases, and 10 bases lay outside the gene matches. CDR3 length: 15 residues. DNA for the CDR3: TGCAGCGCCCAAGGGACAGTAGCTACTAATGAAAAACTGTTTTTT. Amino acids: CSAQGTVATNEKLFF. Full variable domain (remainder filled in from reference TRBV29-1 and TRBJ1-4): SAVISQKPSRDICQRGTSLTIQCQVDSQVTMMFWYRQQPGQSLTLIATANQGSEATYESGFVIDKFPISRPNLTFSTLTVSNMSPEDSSIYLCSAQGTVATNEKLFFGSGTQLSVL.

Only a few counts were recorded for this clonotype. The gene calls are TRBV5-4 and TRBJ1-2; D gene ambiguous. The CDR3 runs 13 residues. Germline values: CDR1 SGHNT, CDR2 YYREEE (reference sequence). V was clipped by 2 bases and J by 2 bases, with 7 bases between them. The CDR3 coding sequence is TGTGCCAGCAGCTTTTATAGGAACTATGGCTACACCTTC. Encoded protein: CASSFYRNYGYTF. Looking up the rest from reference TRBV5-4 and TRBJ1-2 gives the full variable domain: ETGVTQSPTHLIKTRGQQVTLRCSSQSGHNTVSWYQQALGQGPQFIFQYYREEENGRGNFPPRFSGLQFPNYSSELNVNALELDDSALYLCASSFYRNYGYTFGSGTRLTVV.

This clonotype was counted a few times. The chain uses TRBV7-9 and TRBJ2-2, with D possibly TRBD1 on 6 matching bases. The CDR3 extends over 15 amino acids. Trimming left V 5 bases short and J 6 bases short, with 16 bases between. Per the germline V gene, CDR1 is SEHNR and CDR2 is FQNEAQ (reference sequence). The CDR3 nucleotides are TGTGCCAGCAGCCCTATCTCAGGGGCCTCCGGGGAGCTGTTTTTT. Protein sequence: CASSPISGASGELFF.

The V and J genes are TRBV20-1 and TRBJ1-3, with a weak D call TRBD1 (6 bases). In germline, CDR1 is DFQATT, CDR2 SNEGSKA (reference sequence). This CDR3 is 12 amino acids long. V was pared by 1 base and J by 8 bases, with 9 bases between. CDR3 sequence reads: CSARVAGDTIYF. DNA for the CDR3: TGCAGTGCTAGAGTGGCAGGGGACACCATATATTTT.

This clonotype was seen more than once but under ten times. The chain carries TRBV20-1 and TRBJ1-2, with a possible D match to TRBD1 (5 bases). Germline CDR1 reads DFQATT; CDR2 reads SNEGSKA (reference sequence). The CDR3 has 12 amino acids. V shed 1 base and J shed 3 bases, with 6 bases lying between them. The DNA of the CDR3 is TGCAGTGCTAGAGTGGGGGACTATGGCTACACCTTC. Its translation: CSARVGDYGYTF.